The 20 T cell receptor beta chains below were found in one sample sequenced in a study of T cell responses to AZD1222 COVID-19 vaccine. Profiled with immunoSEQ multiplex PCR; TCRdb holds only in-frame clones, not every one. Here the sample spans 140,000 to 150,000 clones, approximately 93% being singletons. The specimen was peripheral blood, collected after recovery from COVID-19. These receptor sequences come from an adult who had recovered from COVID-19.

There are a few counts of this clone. Here the CDR3 DNA reads TGTGCCAGCAGCTTAGTGGCAGAAGGTTATGGCTACACCTTC. This encodes CASSLVAEGYGYTF. This sequence joins TRBV7-9 and TRBJ1-2; D unclear. The CDR3 has 14 amino acids. Trimming took 1 base from V and 5 from J, leaving 11 bases between them. CDR1 and CDR2 (germline): SEHNR, FQNEAQ (reference sequence).

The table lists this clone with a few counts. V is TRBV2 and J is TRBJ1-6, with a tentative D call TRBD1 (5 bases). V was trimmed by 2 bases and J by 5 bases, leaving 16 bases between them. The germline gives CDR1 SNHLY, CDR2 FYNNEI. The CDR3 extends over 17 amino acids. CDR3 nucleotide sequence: TGTGCCAGCAGTGAACTCCTCGGGGCGGCTAATAATTCACCCCTCCACTTT. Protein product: CASSELLGAANNSPLHF.

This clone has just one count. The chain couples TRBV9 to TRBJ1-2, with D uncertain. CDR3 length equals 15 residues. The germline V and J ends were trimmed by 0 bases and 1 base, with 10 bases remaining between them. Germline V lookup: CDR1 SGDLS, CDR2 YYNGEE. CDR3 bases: TGTGCCAGCAGCGTAGAGGCACTCCTTAACTATGGCTACACCTTC. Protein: CASSVEALLNYGYTF. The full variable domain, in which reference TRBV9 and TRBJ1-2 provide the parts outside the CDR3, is DSGVTQTPKHLITATGQRVTLRCSPRSGDLSVYWYQQSLDQGLQFLIQYYNGEERAKGNILERFSAQQFPDLHSELNLSSLELGDSALYFCASSVEALLNYGYTFGSGTRLTVV.

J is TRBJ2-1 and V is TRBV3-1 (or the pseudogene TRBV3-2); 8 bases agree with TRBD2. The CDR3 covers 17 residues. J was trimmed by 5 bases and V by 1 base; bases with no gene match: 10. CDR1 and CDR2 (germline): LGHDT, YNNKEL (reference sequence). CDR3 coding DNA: TGTGCCAGCAGCCAAGTCCGGTTCAGCGGGAGTCACAATGAGCAGTTCTTC. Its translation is CASSQVRFSGSHNEQFF.

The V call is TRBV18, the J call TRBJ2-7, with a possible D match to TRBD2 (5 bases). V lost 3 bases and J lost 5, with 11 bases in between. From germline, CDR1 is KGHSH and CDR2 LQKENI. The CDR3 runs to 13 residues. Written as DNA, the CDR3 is TGTGCCAGCTCACCGTCACGAGGGAACGAGCAGTACTTC. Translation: CASSPSRGNEQYF.

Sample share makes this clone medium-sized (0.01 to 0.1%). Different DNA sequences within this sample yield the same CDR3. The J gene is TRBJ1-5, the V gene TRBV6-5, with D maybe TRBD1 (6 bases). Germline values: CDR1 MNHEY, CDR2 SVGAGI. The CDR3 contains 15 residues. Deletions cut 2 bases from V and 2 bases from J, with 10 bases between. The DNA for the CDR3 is TGTGCCAGCAGTTACGGGGGCAAAGGCAATCAGCCCCAGCATTTT. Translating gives CASSYGGKGNQPQHF.

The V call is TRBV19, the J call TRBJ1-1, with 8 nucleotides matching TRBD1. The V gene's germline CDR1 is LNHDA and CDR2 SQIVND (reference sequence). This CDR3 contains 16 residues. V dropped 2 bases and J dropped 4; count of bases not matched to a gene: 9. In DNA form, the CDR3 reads TGTGCCAGTAGTATAATGGGCAGGGGGCGTTCCACTGAAGCTTTCTTT. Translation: CASSIMGRGRSTEAFF.

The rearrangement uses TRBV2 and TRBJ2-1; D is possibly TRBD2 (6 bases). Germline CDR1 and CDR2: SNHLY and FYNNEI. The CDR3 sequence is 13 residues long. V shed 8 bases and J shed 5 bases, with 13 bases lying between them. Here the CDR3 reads CASVGRGDNEQFF. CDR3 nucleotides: TGTGCCAGCGTCGGGAGAGGGGACAATGAGCAGTTCTTC.

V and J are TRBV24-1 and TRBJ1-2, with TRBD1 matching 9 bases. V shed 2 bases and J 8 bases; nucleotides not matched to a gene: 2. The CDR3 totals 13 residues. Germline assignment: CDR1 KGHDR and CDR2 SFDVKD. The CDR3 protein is CATSDSTGGGYTF. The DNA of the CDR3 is TGTGCCACCAGTGATTCGACAGGGGGGGGCTACACCTTC.

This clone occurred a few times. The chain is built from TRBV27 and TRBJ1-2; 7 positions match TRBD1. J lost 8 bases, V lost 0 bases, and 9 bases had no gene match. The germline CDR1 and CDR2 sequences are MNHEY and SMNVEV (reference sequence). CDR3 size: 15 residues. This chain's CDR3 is CASSLSMGTASGYTF. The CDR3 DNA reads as TGTGCCAGCAGTTTATCGATGGGGACAGCCTCGGGCTACACCTTC.

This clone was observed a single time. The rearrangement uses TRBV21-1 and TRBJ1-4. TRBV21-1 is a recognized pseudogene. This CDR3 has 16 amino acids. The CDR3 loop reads CASSKVGVHVRGKLFF. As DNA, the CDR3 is TGTGCCAGCAGCAAAGTTGGGGTTCACGTCCGTGGAAAACTGTTTTTT.

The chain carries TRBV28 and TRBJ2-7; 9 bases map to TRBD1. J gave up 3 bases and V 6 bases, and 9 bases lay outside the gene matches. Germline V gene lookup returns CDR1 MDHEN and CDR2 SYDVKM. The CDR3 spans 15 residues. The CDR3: CASRGSGTGNYEQYF. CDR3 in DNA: TGTGCCAGCAGGGGAAGCGGGACAGGGAACTACGAGCAGTACTTC.

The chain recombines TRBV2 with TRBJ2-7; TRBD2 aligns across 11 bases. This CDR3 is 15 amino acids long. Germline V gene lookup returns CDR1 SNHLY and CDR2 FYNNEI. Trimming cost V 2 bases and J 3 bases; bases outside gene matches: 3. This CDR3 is CASSESLAGGYEQYF. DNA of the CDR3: TGTGCCAGCAGTGAAAGCCTAGCGGGAGGCTACGAGCAGTACTTC.

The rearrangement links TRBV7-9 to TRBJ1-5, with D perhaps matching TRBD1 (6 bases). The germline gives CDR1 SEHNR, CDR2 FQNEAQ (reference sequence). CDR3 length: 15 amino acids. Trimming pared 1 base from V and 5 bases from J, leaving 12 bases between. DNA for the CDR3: TGTGCCAGCAGCTTAGGGGGGGCAAAACATCAGCCCCAGCATTTT. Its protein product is CASSLGGAKHQPQHF.

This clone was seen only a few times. CDR3: CAISDNVGETQYF. The CDR3 DNA reads TGTGCCATCAGTGATAACGTCGGGGAGACCCAGTACTTC. The V call is TRBV10-3, the J call TRBJ2-5, with D hard to call. Trimming pared 3 bases from V and 5 bases from J, leaving 10 bases between. The CDR3 loop spans 13 amino acids. Germline V gene sequence: CDR1 ENHRY, CDR2 SYGVKD.

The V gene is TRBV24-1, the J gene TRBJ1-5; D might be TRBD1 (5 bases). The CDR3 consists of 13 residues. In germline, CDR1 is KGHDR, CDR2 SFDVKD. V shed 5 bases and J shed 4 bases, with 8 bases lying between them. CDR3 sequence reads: CATSVGGNQPQHF. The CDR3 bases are TGTGCCACCAGTGTTGGGGGGAATCAGCCCCAGCATTTT.

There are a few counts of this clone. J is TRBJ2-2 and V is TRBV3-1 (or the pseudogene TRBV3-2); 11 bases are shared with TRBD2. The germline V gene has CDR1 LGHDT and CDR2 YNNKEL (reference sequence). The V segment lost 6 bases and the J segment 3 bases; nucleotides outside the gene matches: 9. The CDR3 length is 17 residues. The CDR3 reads CASRPLAGGSDTGELFF. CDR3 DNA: TGTGCCAGCAGGCCTCTAGCGGGAGGTTCGGACACCGGGGAGCTGTTTTTT.

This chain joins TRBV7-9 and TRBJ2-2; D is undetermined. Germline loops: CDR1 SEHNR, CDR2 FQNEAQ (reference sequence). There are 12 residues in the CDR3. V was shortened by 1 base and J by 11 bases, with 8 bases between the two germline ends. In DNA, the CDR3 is TGTGCCAGCAGCTTAGATCGCGGTGAGCTGTTTTTT. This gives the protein CASSLDRGELFF.

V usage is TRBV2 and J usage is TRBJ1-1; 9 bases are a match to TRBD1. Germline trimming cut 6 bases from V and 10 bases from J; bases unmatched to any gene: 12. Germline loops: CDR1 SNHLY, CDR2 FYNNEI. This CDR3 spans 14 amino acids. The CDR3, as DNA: TGTGCCAGCAGACCCGGGACAGGGTATCGAGGAGCTTTCTTT. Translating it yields CASRPGTGYRGAFF.

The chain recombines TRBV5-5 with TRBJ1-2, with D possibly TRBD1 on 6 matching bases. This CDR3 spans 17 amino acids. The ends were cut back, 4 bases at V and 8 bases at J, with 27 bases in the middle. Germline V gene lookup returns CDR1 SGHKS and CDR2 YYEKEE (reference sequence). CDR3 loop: CASSPEWGAGSFGGYTF. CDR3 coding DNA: TGTGCCAGCAGCCCCGAATGGGGGGCCGGATCCTTTGGGGGCTACACCTTC.